The 14 T cell receptor beta chains given below trace back to one sample, sequenced in a study of OX40 agonist ivuxolimab in advanced cancers. Profiled with immunoSEQ multiplex PCR; TCRdb holds only in-frame clones, not every one. The sample includes about 82,000 clones, less than 90% of them seen just once. This sample comprised CD4+ or CD8+ T cells sorted from blood, obtained in a trial of the OX40 agonist ivuxolimab. The origin of the receptors is an adult with an advanced solid tumor such as melanoma, head and neck, liver or kidney cancer.

The chain uses TRBV5-6 and TRBJ2-7; possibly TRBD2 for D (5 bases). Between the trimmed V and J ends, which lost 1 base and 7 bases, there was a span of 12 bases. The germline gives CDR1 SGHDT, CDR2 YYEEEE. The CDR3 is made up of 13 amino acids. The chain's CDR3 is CASSLLLPGEQYF. The CDR3, as DNA: TGTGCCAGCAGCTTGTTACTACCGGGGGAGCAGTACTTC.

The chain recombines TRBV5-4 with TRBJ2-7, with D unresolved. V was shortened by 0 bases and J by 2 bases, with 6 bases between the two germline ends. Looked up from germline, CDR1 is SGHNT and CDR2 is YYREEE (reference sequence). The CDR3 covers 13 residues. CDR3 sequence: CASSLDGAYEQYF. The CDR3 region has the DNA TGTGCCAGCAGCTTGGACGGTGCCTACGAGCAGTACTTC. The complete variable domain, with remaining parts taken from reference TRBV5-4 and TRBJ2-7, reads ETGVTQSPTHLIKTRGQQVTLRCSSQSGHNTVSWYQQALGQGPQFIFQYYREEENGRGNFPPRFSGLQFPNYSSELNVNALELDDSALYLCASSLDGAYEQYFGPGTRLTVT.

The rearrangement links TRBV6-6 to TRBJ2-5; no firm D call. Germline CDR1 and CDR2: MNHNY and SVGAGI (reference sequence). The CDR3 covers 11 residues. The V gene lost 6 bases and the J gene lost 4 bases, with 6 bases spanning the gap. This CDR3 is CASSTTETQYF. The DNA of the CDR3 is TGTGCCAGCAGCACCACAGAGACCCAGTACTTC.

Only a few counts were recorded for this clone. In nucleotides, the CDR3 is TGTGCCAGCTCACCCAACACAGGGACGGATTCACCCCTCCACTTT. This codes for CASSPNTGTDSPLHF. The chain joins TRBV18 to TRBJ1-6; possible D gene TRBD1, 6 bases. This CDR3 spans 15 amino acids. V lost 3 bases and J lost 8, with 14 bases in between. CDR1 KGHSH and CDR2 LQKENI come from the germline V gene.

The chain recombines TRBV6-5 with TRBJ1-6; TRBD1 might be the D (5 bases). Trimming took off 4 bases at V and 12 bases at J, with 19 bases between the two ends. CDR1 is MNHEY, CDR2 SVGAGI, per germline. The CDR3 is 15 amino acids. The CDR3 sequence: CASSSGAGGLLPLHF. As DNA, the CDR3 is TGTGCCAGCAGTTCCGGGGCCGGAGGCCTTTTACCCCTCCACTTT.

The rearrangement joins TRBV5-1 to TRBJ2-7; D possibly corresponds to TRBD2 (5 bases). Trimming removed 8 bases at V and 6 bases at J, with 15 bases between. Germline V gives CDR1 SGHRS, CDR2 YFSETQ. This CDR3 spans 12 amino acids. The CDR3 loop reads CARAARGSEQYF. The CDR3, as DNA: TGCGCCAGGGCTGCCCGTGGGAGCGAGCAGTACTTC. The whole variable domain, filled in from reference TRBV5-1 and TRBJ2-7, reads KAGVTQTPRYLIKTRGQQVTLSCSPISGHRSVSWYQQTPGQGLQFLFEYFSETQRNKGNFPGRFSGRQFSNSRSEMNVSTLELGDSALYLCARAARGSEQYFGPGTRLTVT.

The V call is TRBV21-1, the J call TRBJ1-5. TRBV21-1 is a recognized pseudogene. There are 15 residues in the CDR3. The CDR3 region has the DNA TGTGCCAGCAGCAAAGCAGAACTAAGCAATCAGCCCCAGCATTTT. As protein: CASSKAELSNQPQHF.

This clone was detected only a few times. This rearrangement joins TRBV29-1 to TRBJ2-1, with D possibly matching TRBD2 (6 bases). The germline gives CDR1 SQVTM, CDR2 ANQGSEA. V was cut by 4 bases and J by 9 bases, with 10 bases left in between. The CDR3 runs 11 residues. CDR3 region: CSVVGGIEQFF. In nucleotides, the CDR3 is TGCAGCGTTGTGGGGGGTATTGAGCAGTTCTTC.

This chain joins TRBV27 and TRBJ2-1, with a possible D match to TRBD2 (5 bases). The CDR3 covers 14 residues. The germline gives CDR1 MNHEY, CDR2 SMNVEV (reference sequence). V lost 8 bases, J lost 1 base, and 12 bases lay in between. CDR3 loop: CASSSGISYNEQFF. CDR3 DNA: TGTGCCAGCTCGTCGGGGATTTCCTACAATGAGCAGTTCTTC.

The chain uses TRBV2 and TRBJ2-3; tentatively, D is TRBD1 or TRBD2 (6 bases each). The germline V gene encodes CDR1 SNHLY and CDR2 FYNNEI. The ends were cut back, 7 bases at V and 8 bases at J, with 13 bases in the middle. The CDR3 totals 12 residues. The CDR3 bases are TGTGCCAGCACCGGCCCGGGGGCTACGCAGTATTTT. This sequence encodes CASTGPGATQYF.

V and J are TRBV5-1 and TRBJ2-2; D not resolved. Germline V gene sequence: CDR1 SGHRS, CDR2 YFSETQ. This CDR3 has 15 amino acids. V lost 0 bases, J lost 5 bases, and 11 bases lay in between. The CDR3 loop is CASSLAFGKTGELFF. The CDR3 bases are TGCGCCAGCAGCTTGGCGTTTGGGAAGACCGGGGAGCTGTTTTTT.

V gene TRBV12-5 combines with J gene TRBJ2-3, with a possible D match to TRBD2 (6 bases). Trimming shortened V by 0 bases and J by 10 bases, and 8 bases separated the two germline ends. The CDR3 totals 12 residues. Germline V gene sequence: CDR1 LGHNT, CDR2 FRNRAP. The CDR3 is CASGLVRGAQYF. CDR3 DNA sequence: TGTGCTAGTGGTTTGGTACGCGGGGCGCAGTATTTT.

The chain uses TRBV18 and TRBJ2-7; TRBD1 or TRBD2 may be the D gene (6 bases each). The CDR3 extends over 17 amino acids. Germline V CDR1 and CDR2: KGHSH, LQKENI. V was trimmed by 6 bases and J by 4 bases, leaving 25 bases between them. CDR3 sequence: CASSPTGGLGLLYEQYF. Written as DNA, the CDR3 is TGTGCCAGCTCCCCTACCGGGGGCCTCGGACTCCTATACGAGCAGTACTTC.

This CDR3 reads CASRRDAGGSPLHF. CDR3 DNA sequence: TGTGCCAGCAGGAGGGACGCCGGGGGTTCACCCCTCCACTTT. V gene TRBV2 combines with J gene TRBJ1-6; the D gene is possibly TRBD1 (5 bases). Germline assignment: CDR1 SNHLY and CDR2 FYNNEI. The CDR3 contains 14 residues. Trimming stripped 6 bases from V and 9 bases from J, with 15 bases between.